This entry lists 7 T cell receptor beta chains sequenced from one sample in a study of CD8+ T cells in alopecia areata. Investigators isolated RNA and reverse transcribed it into cDNA to act as the sequencing template. Profiling relied on immunoSEQ multiplex PCR, and the TCRdb table lists in-frame clones only, not all of them. Here the sample spans roughly 210,000 clones, approximately 45% being singletons. Treatment here: oral pan-JAK inhibitor, 5-10 mg twice daily. The source material was CD4+ T cells sorted from blood, sampled at approximately week 39, from a patient treated with tofacitinib. These receptors all stem from a human donor with alopecia areata.

The genes are TRBV27 and TRBJ2-4; TRBD2 matches 8 bases. The germline V gene has CDR1 MNHEY and CDR2 SMNVEV (reference sequence). Trimming removed 4 bases from V and 4 bases from J; junction bases left unmatched: 12. The CDR3 has 17 amino acids. For the CDR3, the DNA is TGTGCCAGCAGTTCCGCACCGACGGGGGGGTTGAAAAACATTCAGTACTTC. This gives the protein CASSSAPTGGLKNIQYF.

This chain connects TRBV4-2 to TRBJ2-3; TRBD2 matches at 11 bases. CDR3 size: 16 residues. Germline trimming cut 4 bases from V and 0 bases from J; bases unmatched to any gene: 3. CDR1 and CDR2 (germline): LGHNA, YNFKEQ. The CDR3 sequence is CASSPIAGGSTDTQYF. DNA for the CDR3: TGTGCCAGCAGCCCTATAGCGGGAGGGAGCACAGATACGCAGTATTTT.

This clone was picked up a small number of times. The chain employs TRBV15 and TRBJ2-7, with TRBD1 matching 7 bases. Germline V gene sequence: CDR1 LNHNV, CDR2 YYDKDF (reference sequence). The CDR3 has 12 amino acids. J was trimmed by 9 bases and V by 4 bases; bases with no gene match: 6. CDR3 residues: CATSTWDSWQYF. The CDR3 coding sequence is TGTGCCACCAGCACCTGGGACAGCTGGCAGTACTTC.

This clone appeared many times. This rearrangement joins TRBV27 to TRBJ2-4, with TRBD1 matching 7 bases. In germline, CDR1 is MNHEY, CDR2 SMNVEV (reference sequence). The length of the CDR3 is 15 residues. V gave up 2 bases and J gave up 12 bases; unmatched junction bases: 13. The CDR3 loop reads CASSLTIDRASHQYF. The CDR3 nucleotides read TGTGCCAGCAGTTTAACCATCGACAGGGCCTCGCATCAGTACTTC.

The chain is built from TRBV2 and TRBJ2-7; no clear D gene. Per the germline V gene, CDR1 is SNHLY and CDR2 is FYNNEI. The CDR3 is 14 amino acids. Trimming stripped 7 bases from V and 4 bases from J, with 17 bases between. CDR3 coding DNA: TGTGCCAGCATACCCGGGCAGGTCTCATACGAGCAGTACTTC. It codes for CASIPGQVSYEQYF.

The chain links TRBV30 to TRBJ2-5; D not resolved. V shed 0 bases and J shed 9 bases, with 14 bases lying between them. Per germline, CDR1 GTSNPN and CDR2 SVGIG (reference sequence). CDR3 length: 13 amino acids. The CDR3 coding sequence is TGTGCCTGGAGTGTAGGATCAAAAGGGCCCCAGTACTTC. Translating it yields CAWSVGSKGPQYF.

The rearrangement links TRBV25-1 to TRBJ1-1; no definite D call. The V and J ends lost 3 bases and 2 bases respectively, with 4 bases between them. This CDR3 comprises 12 residues. Looked up from germline, CDR1 is MGHDK and CDR2 is SYGVNS. DNA of the CDR3: TGTGCCAGCAGTGACAGAAACACTGAAGCTTTCTTT. Protein product: CASSDRNTEAFF.